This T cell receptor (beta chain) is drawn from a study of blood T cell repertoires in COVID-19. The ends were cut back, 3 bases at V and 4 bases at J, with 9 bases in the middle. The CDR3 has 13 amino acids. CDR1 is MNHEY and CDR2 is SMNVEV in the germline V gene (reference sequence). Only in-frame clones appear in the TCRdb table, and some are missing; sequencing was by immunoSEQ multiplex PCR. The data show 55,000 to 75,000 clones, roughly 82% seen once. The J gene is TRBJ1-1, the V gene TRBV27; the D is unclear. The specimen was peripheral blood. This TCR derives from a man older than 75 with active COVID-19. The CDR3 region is CASSFSGFTEAFF. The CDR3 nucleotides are TGTGCCAGCAGTTTTTCGGGGTTCACTGAAGCTTTCTTT.